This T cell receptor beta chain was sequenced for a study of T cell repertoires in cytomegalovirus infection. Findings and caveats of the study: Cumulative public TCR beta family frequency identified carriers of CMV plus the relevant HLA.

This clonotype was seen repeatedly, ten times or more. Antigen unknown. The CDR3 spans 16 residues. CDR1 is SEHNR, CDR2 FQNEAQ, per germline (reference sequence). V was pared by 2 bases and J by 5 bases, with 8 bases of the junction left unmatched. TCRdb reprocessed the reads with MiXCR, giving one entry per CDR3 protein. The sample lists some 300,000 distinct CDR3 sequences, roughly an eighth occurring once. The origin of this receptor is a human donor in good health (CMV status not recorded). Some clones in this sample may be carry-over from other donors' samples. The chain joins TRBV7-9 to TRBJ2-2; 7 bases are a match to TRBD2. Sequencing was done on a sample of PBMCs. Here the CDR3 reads CASSLIGRTSTGELFF. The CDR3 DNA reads TGTGCCAGCAGCTTAATCGGGAGGACGAGTACCGGGGAGCTGTTTTTT.